A single sample is the source of the 17 T cell receptor beta chains below, sequenced in a study of OX40 agonist ivuxolimab in advanced cancers. Libraries were prepared by immunoSEQ multiplex PCR; TCRdb keeps only in-frame clonotypes and omits some of them. This sample carries under 80,000 clones, almost 85% of them seen once, and the ten largest clones take less than 6%. The sequencing here drew on CD4+ or CD8+ T cells sorted from blood, taken in a trial of the OX40 agonist ivuxolimab. The source is an adult with an advanced solid tumor such as melanoma, head and neck, liver or kidney cancer.

The chain couples TRBV28 to TRBJ1-4, with TRBD1 matching 8 bases. After removal of 4 bases from V and 5 bases from J, the junction contained 3 bases not matched to a gene. CDR3 length: 14 residues. CDR1 and CDR2 from the germline V gene are MDHEN and SYDVKM. This chain's CDR3 is CASSSGQANEKLFF. CDR3 sequence (DNA): TGTGCCAGCAGTTCGGGACAGGCAAATGAAAAACTGTTTTTT.

The rearrangement joins TRBV25-1 to TRBJ1-3; D is possibly TRBD1 (5 bases). This CDR3 region has 15 residues. V gave up 1 base and J gave up 4 bases, with 11 bases separating them. Germline values: CDR1 MGHDK, CDR2 SYGVNS. CDR3 nucleotide sequence: TGTGCCAGCAGTGAATTAGGGGCAGCCGGAAACACCATATATTTT. Translation gives CASSELGAAGNTIYF.

In this sample, this clone turned up a few times. V is TRBV16 and J is TRBJ2-7, with TRBD1 identical over 7 bases. Germline V lookup: CDR1 KGHSY, CDR2 FQNENV. J lost 4 bases, V lost 0 bases, and 6 bases had no gene match. The CDR3 spans 15 residues. The CDR3 DNA is TGTGCCAGCAGCCAATCCTGGCAGGGGGAGTACGAGCAGTACTTC. Its translation is CASSQSWQGEYEQYF.

The chain has TRBV6-6 and TRBJ2-7; 7 nucleotides match TRBD2. The V gene end was trimmed by 6 bases and the J gene end by 5 bases; junction bases not matched to a gene: 7. The length of the CDR3 is 13 residues. Germline V gives CDR1 MNHNY, CDR2 SVGAGI (reference sequence). In DNA, the CDR3 is TGTGCCAGCAGCTCACCTGGGGGGGACGAGCAGTACTTC. It encodes CASSSPGGDEQYF.

The chain is built from TRBV11-1 and TRBJ2-1, with 7 bases fitting TRBD2. Germline trimming cut 4 bases from V and 9 bases from J; bases unmatched to any gene: 12. The CDR3 spans 15 residues. The germline CDR1 and CDR2 sequences are SGHAT and FQDESV (reference sequence). In DNA, the CDR3 is TGTGCCAGCAGCTGGGACTATATGGCTGGAGGTGAGCAGTTCTTC. Translation gives CASSWDYMAGGEQFF.

The sample holds one count of this clone. V and J are TRBV18 and TRBJ1-2, with D uncertain. Between the trimmed V and J ends, which lost 3 bases and 2 bases, there was a span of 7 bases. Germline-derived CDR1 and CDR2 are KGHSH and LQKENI. CDR3 size: 13 residues. CDR3 nucleotide sequence: TGTGCCAGCTCACCGGACGGAAACTATGGCTACACCTTC. The encoded protein is CASSPDGNYGYTF.

The CDR3 DNA reads TGTGCCAGCAGTTTATATGGAAGCGGGAGGAGGGAGGATACGCAGTATTTT. This sequence encodes CASSLYGSGRREDTQYF. The V call is TRBV28, the J call TRBJ2-3; 9 bases match TRBD2. The germline CDR1 and CDR2 sequences are MDHEN and SYDVKM. J was trimmed by 6 bases and V by 1 base; bases with no gene match: 11. The CDR3 extends over 17 amino acids.

There are a few counts of this clone. CDR3 bases: TGTGCCACCAGCAGAGATGGTGACAGGGAGTTCTTC. Amino acid sequence: CATSRDGDREFF. The rearrangement links TRBV15 to TRBJ2-1, with 7 bases lining up with TRBD1. The CDR3 runs to 12 residues. CDR1 LNHNV and CDR2 YYDKDF come from the germline V gene (reference sequence). Trimming took 0 bases from V and 14 from J; bases not matched to a gene: 4.

The rearrangement uses TRBV18 and TRBJ2-1, with 16 nucleotides matching TRBD2. Germline CDR1 is KGHSH and CDR2 is LQKENI. V lost 4 bases to trimming and J lost 8 bases; unmatched junction nucleotides: 2. The CDR3 spans 15 residues. The chain's CDR3 is CASSQGLAGGDEQFF. CDR3 bases: TGTGCCAGCTCACAGGGACTAGCGGGAGGGGATGAGCAGTTCTTC.

This chain joins TRBV5-1 and TRBJ1-1; TRBD1 matches at 8 bases. This CDR3 spans 14 amino acids. V gave up 3 bases and J gave up 4 bases; unmatched junction bases: 5. The germline CDR1 and CDR2 sequences are SGHRS and YFSETQ. CDR3 loop: CASSSDRVGTEAFF. The CDR3 DNA sequence: TGCGCCAGCAGCTCGGACAGGGTCGGCACTGAAGCTTTCTTT.

This clone was seen a single time. V and J are TRBV18 and TRBJ2-3; tentatively, D is TRBD1 (5 bases). The germline V and J ends were trimmed by 1 base and 6 bases, with 14 bases remaining between them. The CDR3 is 15 amino acids. The germline CDR1 and CDR2 sequences are KGHSH and LQKENI. The CDR3 reads CASSPQQARSDTQYF. The CDR3 DNA follows: TGTGCCAGCTCACCACAACAGGCTAGGTCGGATACGCAGTATTTT.

The genes are TRBV7-8 and TRBJ2-7; no firm D call. Germline assignment: CDR1 SGHVS and CDR2 FQNEAQ. The CDR3 has 16 residues. Between the trimmed V and J ends, which lost 1 base and 2 bases, there was a span of 15 bases. The chain's CDR3 is CASSLGVRPTAYEQYF. For the CDR3, the DNA is TGTGCCAGCAGCTTAGGCGTAAGGCCCACCGCCTACGAGCAGTACTTC.

The gene calls are TRBV5-6 and TRBJ2-1; no clear D. Trimming removed 4 bases from V and 6 bases from J, with 11 bases in between. The CDR3 is 13 amino acids. Germline-derived CDR1 and CDR2 are SGHDT and YYEEEE. In DNA form, the CDR3 reads TGTGCCAGCAGCCACACGTGGGGCAATGAGCAGTTCTTC. Amino acids: CASSHTWGNEQFF.

Notes on this clone: One junction end disagrees with the germline gene, perhaps due to a read error. The chain couples TRBV5-1 to TRBJ1-3; no definite D call. The V gene's germline CDR1 is SGHRS and CDR2 YFSETQ. CDR3 size: 15 residues. The CDR3 is CASSLSQPPGNTIYF. The CDR3 DNA is TGCGCCAGCAGCTTGTCACAACCGCCTGGGAACACCATATATTTT.

V is TRBV6-6 and J is TRBJ1-1, with a tentative D call TRBD1 (6 bases). The CDR3 runs to 14 residues. Germline V gene data show CDR1 as MNHNY and CDR2 as SVGAGI (reference sequence). With 9 bases removed from V and 2 bases from J, the gap between germline ends came to 16 bases. DNA of the CDR3: TGTGCCAGTCGGTTGGTAGGGGGAAACACTGAAGCTTTCTTT. It codes for CASRLVGGNTEAFF.

This chain connects TRBV11-2 to TRBJ1-3; D gene uncertain. Germline CDR1 and CDR2: SGHAT and FQNNGV. This CDR3 is 14 amino acids long. The V and J ends lost 1 base and 4 bases respectively, with 8 bases between them. In DNA, the CDR3 is TGTGCCAGCAGCTTAGGAAGAGGAGGAAACACCATATATTTT. Its protein product is CASSLGRGGNTIYF.

The chain links TRBV27 to TRBJ2-4, with D possibly being TRBD1 or TRBD2 (5 bases each). Trimming left V 3 bases short and J 0 bases short, with 30 bases between. This CDR3 spans 22 amino acids. Germline V CDR1 and CDR2: MNHEY, SMNVEV (reference sequence). CDR3 bases: TGTGCCAGCAGTTTTCCCCCACCCGGGGTAAGAAGGGGCCCACTAGCCAAAAACATTCAGTACTTC. Translated: CASSFPPPGVRRGPLAKNIQYF.